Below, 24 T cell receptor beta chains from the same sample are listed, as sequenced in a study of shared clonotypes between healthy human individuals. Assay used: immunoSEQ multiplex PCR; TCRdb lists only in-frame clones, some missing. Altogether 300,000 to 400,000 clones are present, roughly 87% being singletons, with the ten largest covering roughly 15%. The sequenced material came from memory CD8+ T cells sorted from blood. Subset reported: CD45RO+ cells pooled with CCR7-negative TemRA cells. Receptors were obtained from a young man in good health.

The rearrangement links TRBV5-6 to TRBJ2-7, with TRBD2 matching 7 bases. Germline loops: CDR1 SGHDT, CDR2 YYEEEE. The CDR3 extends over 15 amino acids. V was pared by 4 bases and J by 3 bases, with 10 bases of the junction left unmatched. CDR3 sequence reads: CASSPGGVSYYEQYF. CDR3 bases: TGTGCCAGCAGCCCGGGGGGAGTATCCTACTACGAGCAGTACTTC.

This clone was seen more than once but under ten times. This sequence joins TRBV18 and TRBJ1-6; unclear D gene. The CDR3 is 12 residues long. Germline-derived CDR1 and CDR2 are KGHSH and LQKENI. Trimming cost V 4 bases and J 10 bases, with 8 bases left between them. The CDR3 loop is CASSHRTSPLHF. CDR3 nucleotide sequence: TGTGCCAGCTCACACAGAACCTCACCCCTCCACTTT.

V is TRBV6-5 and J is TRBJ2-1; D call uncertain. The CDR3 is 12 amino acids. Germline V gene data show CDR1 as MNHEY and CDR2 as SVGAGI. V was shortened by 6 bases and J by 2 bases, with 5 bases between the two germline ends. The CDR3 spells CASRDPYNEQFF. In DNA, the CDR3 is TGTGCCAGCAGGGACCCCTACAATGAGCAGTTCTTC.

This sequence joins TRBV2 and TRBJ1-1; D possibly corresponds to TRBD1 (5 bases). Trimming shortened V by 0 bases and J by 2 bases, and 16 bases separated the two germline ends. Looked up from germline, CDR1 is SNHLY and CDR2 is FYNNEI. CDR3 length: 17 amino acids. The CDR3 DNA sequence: TGTGCCAGCAGTGAAGCTCTATTGACAGACCTAAACACTGAAGCTTTCTTT. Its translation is CASSEALLTDLNTEAFF.

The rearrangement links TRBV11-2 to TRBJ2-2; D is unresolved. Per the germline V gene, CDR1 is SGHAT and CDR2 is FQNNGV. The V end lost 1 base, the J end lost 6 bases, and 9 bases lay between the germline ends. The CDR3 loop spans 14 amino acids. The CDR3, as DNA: TGTGCCAGCAGCTTAGGGTCCTATGCCGGGGAGCTGTTTTTT. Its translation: CASSLGSYAGELFF. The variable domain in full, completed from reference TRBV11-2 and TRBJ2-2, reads EAGVAQSPRYKIIEKRQSVAFWCNPISGHATLYWYQQILGQGPKLLIQFQNNGVVDDSQLPKDRFSAERLKGVDSTLKIQPAKLEDSAVYLCASSLGSYAGELFFGEGSRLTVL.

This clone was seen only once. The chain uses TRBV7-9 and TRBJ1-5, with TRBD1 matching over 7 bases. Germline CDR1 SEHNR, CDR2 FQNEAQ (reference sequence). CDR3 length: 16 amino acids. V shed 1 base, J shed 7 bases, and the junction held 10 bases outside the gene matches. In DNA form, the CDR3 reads TGTGCCAGCAGCTTAGTTACGACAGGGTTCGGACAGCCCCAGCATTTT. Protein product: CASSLVTTGFGQPQHF.

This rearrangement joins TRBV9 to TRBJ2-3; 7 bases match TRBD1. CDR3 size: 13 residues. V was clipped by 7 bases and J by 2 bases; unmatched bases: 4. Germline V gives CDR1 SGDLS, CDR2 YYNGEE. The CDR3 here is CASGDSLTDTQYF. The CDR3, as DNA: TGTGCCAGCGGGGACAGTCTCACAGATACGCAGTATTTT.

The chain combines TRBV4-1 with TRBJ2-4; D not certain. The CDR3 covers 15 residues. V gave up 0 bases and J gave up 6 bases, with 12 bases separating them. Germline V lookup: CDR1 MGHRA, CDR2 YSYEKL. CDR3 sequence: CASSQDLEPRNIQYF. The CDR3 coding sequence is TGCGCCAGCAGCCAAGATCTCGAGCCCAGAAACATTCAGTACTTC.

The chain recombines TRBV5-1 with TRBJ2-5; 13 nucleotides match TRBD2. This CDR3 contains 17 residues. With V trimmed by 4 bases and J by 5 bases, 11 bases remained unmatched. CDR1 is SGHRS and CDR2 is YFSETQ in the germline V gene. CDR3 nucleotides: TGCGCCAGCAGCCCTTGGACTAGCGGGGGCCCGTGGGAGACCCAGTACTTC. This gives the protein CASSPWTSGGPWETQYF.

CDR3 region: CATRLGGLRAGAYNEQFF. The CDR3 region has the DNA TGTGCCACCAGGTTGGGGGGATTGAGAGCGGGAGCGTACAATGAGCAGTTCTTC. The chain employs TRBV27 and TRBJ2-1, with 8 bases aligning to TRBD2. The CDR3 is made up of 18 amino acids. In germline, CDR1 is MNHEY, CDR2 SMNVEV (reference sequence). V trimming: 10 bases; J trimming: 4 bases; junction bases outside the gene matches: 21.

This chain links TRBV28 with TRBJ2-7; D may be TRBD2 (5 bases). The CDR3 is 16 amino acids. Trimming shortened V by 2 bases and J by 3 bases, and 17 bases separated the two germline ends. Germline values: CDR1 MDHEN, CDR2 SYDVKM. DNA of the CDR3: TGTGCCAGCAGTTTAGCGGGCGGCACCTACGACTACGAGCAGTACTTC. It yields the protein CASSLAGGTYDYEQYF.

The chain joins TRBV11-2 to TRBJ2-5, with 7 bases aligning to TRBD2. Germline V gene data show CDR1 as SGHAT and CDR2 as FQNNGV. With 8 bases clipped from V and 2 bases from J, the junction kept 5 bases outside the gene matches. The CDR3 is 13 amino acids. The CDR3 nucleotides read TGTGCCAGCGGAATGGGGGGGCAAGAGACCCAGTACTTC. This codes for CASGMGGQETQYF.

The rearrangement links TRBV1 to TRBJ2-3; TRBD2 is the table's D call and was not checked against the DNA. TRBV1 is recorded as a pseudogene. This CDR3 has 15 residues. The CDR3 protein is CTSTERTSDADTQYF. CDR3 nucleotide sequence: TGCACCAGTACCGAAAGGACTAGCGACGCAGATACGCAGTATTTT.

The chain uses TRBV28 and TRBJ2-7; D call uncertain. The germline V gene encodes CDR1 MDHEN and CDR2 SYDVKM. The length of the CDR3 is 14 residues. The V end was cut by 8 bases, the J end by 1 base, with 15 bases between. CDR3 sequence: CASGSRTLSYEQYF. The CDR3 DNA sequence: TGTGCCAGCGGTTCTAGGACCCTTTCCTACGAGCAGTACTTC. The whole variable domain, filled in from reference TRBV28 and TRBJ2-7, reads DVKVTQSSRYLVKRTGEKVFLECVQDMDHENMFWYRQDPGLGLRLIYFSYDVKMKEKGDIPEGYSVSREKKERFSLILESASTNQTSMYLCASGSRTLSYEQYFGPGTRLTVT.

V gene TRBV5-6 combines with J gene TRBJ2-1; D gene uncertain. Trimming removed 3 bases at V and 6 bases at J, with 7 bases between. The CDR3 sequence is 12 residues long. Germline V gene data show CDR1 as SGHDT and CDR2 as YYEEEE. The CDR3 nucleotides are TGTGCCAGCAGCTCCCCGGCCAATGAGCAGTTCTTC. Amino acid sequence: CASSSPANEQFF.

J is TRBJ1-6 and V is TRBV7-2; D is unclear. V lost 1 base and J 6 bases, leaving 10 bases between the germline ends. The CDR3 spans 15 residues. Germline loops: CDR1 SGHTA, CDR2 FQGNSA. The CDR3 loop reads CASSLDGHPNSPLHF. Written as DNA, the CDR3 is TGTGCCAGCAGCTTAGACGGCCACCCTAATTCACCCCTCCACTTT.

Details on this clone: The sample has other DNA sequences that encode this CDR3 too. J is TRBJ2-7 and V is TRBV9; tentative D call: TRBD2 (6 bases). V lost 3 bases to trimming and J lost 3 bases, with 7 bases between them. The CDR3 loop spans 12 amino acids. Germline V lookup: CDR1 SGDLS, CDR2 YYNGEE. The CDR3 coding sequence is TGTGCCAGCAGCGCCGGGGGCTACGAGCAGTACTTC. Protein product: CASSAGGYEQYF.

CDR3: CASSLAESSYEQYF. CDR3 sequence (DNA): TGTGCCAGCAGCTTAGCGGAGAGCTCCTACGAGCAGTACTTC. The gene calls are TRBV7-9 and TRBJ2-7; D is unresolved. Germline CDR1 SEHNR, CDR2 FQNEAQ (reference sequence). The CDR3 is 14 residues long. V gave up 0 bases and J gave up 0 bases, with 6 bases separating them.

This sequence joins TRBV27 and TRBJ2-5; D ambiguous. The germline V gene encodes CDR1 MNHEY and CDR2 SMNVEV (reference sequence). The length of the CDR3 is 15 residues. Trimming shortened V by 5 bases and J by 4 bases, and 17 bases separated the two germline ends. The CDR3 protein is CASSPEEYGRETQYF. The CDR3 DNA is TGTGCCAGCAGTCCCGAAGAATACGGGCGAGAGACCCAGTACTTC.

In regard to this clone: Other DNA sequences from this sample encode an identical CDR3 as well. CDR3 residues: CASSRTDLQETQYF. The CDR3 coding sequence is TGCGCCAGCAGCCGGACAGATCTCCAAGAGACCCAGTACTTC. The chain couples TRBV4-1 to TRBJ2-5; a possible D gene is TRBD1 (6 bases). The V gene's germline CDR1 is MGHRA and CDR2 YSYEKL. There are 14 residues in the CDR3. Deletions cut 4 bases from V and 1 base from J, with 10 bases between.

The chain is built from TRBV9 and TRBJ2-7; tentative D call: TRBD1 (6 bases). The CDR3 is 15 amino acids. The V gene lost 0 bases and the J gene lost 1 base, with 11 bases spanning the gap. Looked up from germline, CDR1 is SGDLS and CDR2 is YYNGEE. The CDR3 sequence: CASSVGTAISYEQYF. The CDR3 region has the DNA TGTGCCAGCAGCGTAGGGACAGCCATTTCCTACGAGCAGTACTTC.

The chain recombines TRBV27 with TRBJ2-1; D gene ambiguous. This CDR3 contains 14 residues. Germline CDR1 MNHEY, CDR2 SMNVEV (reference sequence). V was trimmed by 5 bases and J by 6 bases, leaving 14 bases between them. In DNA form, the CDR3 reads TGTGCCAGCAGTCTCCGGACCCGGATCAATGAGCAGTTCTTC. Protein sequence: CASSLRTRINEQFF.

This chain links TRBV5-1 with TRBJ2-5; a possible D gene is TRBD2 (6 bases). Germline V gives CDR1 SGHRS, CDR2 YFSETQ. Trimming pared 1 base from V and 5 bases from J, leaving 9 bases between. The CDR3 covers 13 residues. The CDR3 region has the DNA TGCGCCAGCAGCTTGACTAGCAGGGAGACCCAGTACTTC. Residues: CASSLTSRETQYF.

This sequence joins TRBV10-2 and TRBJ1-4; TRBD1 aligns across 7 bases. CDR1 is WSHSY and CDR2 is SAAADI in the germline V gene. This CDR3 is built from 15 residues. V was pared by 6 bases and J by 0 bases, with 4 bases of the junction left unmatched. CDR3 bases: TGCGCCAGCAGACGGACAGGCCCAACTAATGAAAAACTGTTTTTT. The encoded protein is CASRRTGPTNEKLFF.